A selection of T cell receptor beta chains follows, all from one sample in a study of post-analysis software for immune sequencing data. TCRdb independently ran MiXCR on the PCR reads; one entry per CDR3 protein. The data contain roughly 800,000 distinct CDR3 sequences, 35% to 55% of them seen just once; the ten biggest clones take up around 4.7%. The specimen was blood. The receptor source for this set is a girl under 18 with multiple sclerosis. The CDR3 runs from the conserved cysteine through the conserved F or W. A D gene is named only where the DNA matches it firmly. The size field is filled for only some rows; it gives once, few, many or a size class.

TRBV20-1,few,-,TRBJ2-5,CSATGGETQYF,TGCAGTGCTACCGGTGGGGAGACCCAGTACTTC
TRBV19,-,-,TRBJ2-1,CASSISSNPQFF,TGTGCCAGTAGTATTTCCAGCAACCCTCAGTTCTTC
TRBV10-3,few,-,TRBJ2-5,CAATGAVSETQYF,TGTGCCGCCACGGGGGCGGTTTCGGAGACCCAGTACTTC
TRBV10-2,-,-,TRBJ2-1,CASSESGDVSYNEQFF,TGCGCCAGCAGTGAGTCGGGGGACGTCTCCTACAATGAGCAGTTCTTC
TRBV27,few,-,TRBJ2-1,CASSLVGGLRNEQFF,TGTGCCAGCAGTTTAGTAGGGGGACTGAGGAATGAGCAGTTCTTC
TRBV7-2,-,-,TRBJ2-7,CASSQTQGSSYEQYF,TGTGCCAGCAGCCAAACCCAGGGAAGCTCCTACGAGCAGTACTTC
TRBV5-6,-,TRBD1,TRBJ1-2,CASSLDGQGTHYGYTF,TGTGCCAGCAGCTTGGATGGACAGGGAACACACTATGGCTACACCTTC
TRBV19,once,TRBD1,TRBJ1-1,CASSIGGQLKTEAFF,TGTGCCAGTAGTATAGGGGGACAGTTAAAGACTGAAGCTTTCTTT
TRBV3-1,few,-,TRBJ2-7,CASSHLRDGYEQYF,TGTGCCAGCAGCCATTTACGGGATGGGTACGAGCAGTACTTC
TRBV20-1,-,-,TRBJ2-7,CSARDMRENSYNEQYF,TGCAGTGCTAGAGATATGCGGGAAAACTCCTACAATGAGCAGTACTTC
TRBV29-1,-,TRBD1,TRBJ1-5,CSVALRQGGQPQHF,TGCAGCGTTGCCCTTCGACAGGGAGGTCAGCCCCAGCATTTT
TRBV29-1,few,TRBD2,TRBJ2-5,CSVETGTSGKTDPAETQYF,TGCAGCGTCGAAACCGGGACTAGCGGGAAAACGGACCCCGCAGAGACCCAGTACTTC
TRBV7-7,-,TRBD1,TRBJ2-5,CASSLDRTKQETQYF,TGTGCTAGCAGCCTGGACAGGACGAAACAAGAGACCCAGTACTTC
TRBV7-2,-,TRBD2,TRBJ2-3,CASSLKAGETDTQYF,TGTGCCAGCAGTCTGAAGGCGGGGGAAACAGATACGCAGTATTTT
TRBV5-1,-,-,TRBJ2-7,CASSPGVGSSYEQYF,TGCGCCAGCAGTCCGGGAGTCGGAAGCTCCTACGAGCAGTACTTC
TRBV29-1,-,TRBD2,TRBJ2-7,CSVDLGTSGSFYEQYF,TGCAGCGTTGACCTAGGGACTAGCGGGAGTTTCTACGAGCAGTACTTC
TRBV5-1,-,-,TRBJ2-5,CASSLGGLGGQETQYF,TGCGCCAGCAGCTTAGGGGGATTGGGGGGCCAAGAGACCCAGTACTTC